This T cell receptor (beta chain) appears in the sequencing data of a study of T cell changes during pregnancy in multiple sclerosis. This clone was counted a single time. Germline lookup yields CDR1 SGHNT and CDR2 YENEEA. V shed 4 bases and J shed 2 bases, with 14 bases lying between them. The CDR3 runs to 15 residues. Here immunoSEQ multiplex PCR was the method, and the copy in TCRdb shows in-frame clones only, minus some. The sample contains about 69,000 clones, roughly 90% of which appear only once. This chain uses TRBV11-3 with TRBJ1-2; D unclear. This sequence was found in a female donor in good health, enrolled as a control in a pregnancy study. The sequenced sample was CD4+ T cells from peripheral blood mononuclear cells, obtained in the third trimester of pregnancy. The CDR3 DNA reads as TGTGCCAGCAGCTCACTACGGACGGGGAACTATGGCTACACCTTC. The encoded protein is CASSSLRTGNYGYTF.